Each of the 13 T cell receptor beta chains below was sequenced from the same sample in a study of PD-L1 blockade in urothelial cancer. Clones were read by immunoSEQ multiplex PCR, and TCRdb kept only the in-frame ones, dropping some. Among approximately 110,000 clones listed, approximately 90% were seen once. Regarding time point: peripheral blood 6 weeks after treatment start. The sequencing used PBMCs, collected around atezolizumab (anti-PD-L1) treatment. The source is a man between 60 and 70 years old with urothelial cancer.

The gene calls are TRBV5-1 and TRBJ2-1; a possible D gene is TRBD1 (6 bases). Germline CDR1 is SGHRS and CDR2 is YFSETQ. Trimming pared 4 bases from V and 4 bases from J, leaving 12 bases between. The CDR3 has 14 residues. The CDR3 DNA reads as TGCGCCAGCAGCCCTTCCGACAGGTACAATGAGCAGTTCTTC. Protein sequence: CASSPSDRYNEQFF.

This chain uses TRBV18 with TRBJ2-7; the D is unclear. Germline CDR1 reads KGHSH; CDR2 reads LQKENI. Trimming took 2 bases from V and 5 from J, leaving 16 bases between them. This CDR3 spans 15 amino acids. CDR3 residues: CASSPGQPSLNEQYF. The CDR3 DNA is TGTGCCAGCTCACCAGGGCAGCCGTCCTTGAACGAGCAGTACTTC.

The rearrangement links TRBV11-2 to TRBJ1-1; D gene unclear. The germline gives CDR1 SGHAT, CDR2 FQNNGV. The CDR3 runs to 13 residues. Trimming removed 1 base at V and 2 bases at J, with 5 bases between. CDR3: CASSLGPNTEAFF. CDR3 DNA sequence: TGTGCCAGCAGCTTAGGTCCAAACACTGAAGCTTTCTTT.

The genes are TRBV6-1 and TRBJ1-6; 8 positions match TRBD1. With 7 bases clipped from V and 9 bases from J, the junction kept 11 bases outside the gene matches. CDR3 size: 15 residues. From germline, CDR1 is MNHNS and CDR2 SASEGT. CDR3 in DNA: TGTGCCAGCACTGGGACAGGACCTTTTGGTTCACCCCTCCACTTT. Protein sequence: CASTGTGPFGSPLHF.

This clone occurred a few times. The V call is TRBV4-2, the J call TRBJ2-2; 7 nucleotides agree with TRBD1. Looked up from germline, CDR1 is LGHNA and CDR2 is YNFKEQ. V trimming: 4 bases; J trimming: 5 bases; junction bases outside the gene matches: 10. This CDR3 has 16 residues. The CDR3 DNA sequence: TGTGCCAGCAGCCGGGGACCCGGGACAGAAACCGGGGAGCTGTTTTTT. It is translated as CASSRGPGTETGELFF.

V is TRBV20-1 and J is TRBJ2-7; D gene ambiguous. The ends were cut back, 2 bases at V and 4 bases at J, with 6 bases in the middle. This CDR3 comprises 11 residues. The V gene's germline CDR1 is DFQATT and CDR2 SNEGSKA (reference sequence). As DNA, the CDR3 is TGCAGTGCTAGAATCCAGTACGAGCAGTACTTC. Its protein is CSARIQYEQYF.

The chain employs TRBV4-1 and TRBJ2-5, with 14 bases fitting TRBD2. Germline V CDR1 and CDR2: MGHRA, YSYEKL. The CDR3 sequence is 17 residues long. Unmatched junction bases numbered 9, after V lost 5 bases and J lost 4 bases. The CDR3, as DNA: TGCGCCAGCAGCGACCGGACTAGCGGGAGGACTGGAGAGACCCAGTACTTC. Protein product: CASSDRTSGRTGETQYF.

This chain joins TRBV6-5 and TRBJ2-7; tentative D call: TRBD2 (7 bases). The CDR3 sequence is 15 residues long. CDR1 is MNHEY and CDR2 is SVGAGI in the germline V gene. Trimming pared 6 bases from V and 4 bases from J, leaving 19 bases between. CDR3 DNA: TGTGCCAGCAGATTACTTGTGGGGGGGCCTTACGAGCAGTACTTC. Amino acid sequence: CASRLLVGGPYEQYF.

Here the CDR3 reads CASSLGSETGELFF. CDR3 in DNA: TGTGCCAGCAGCTTAGGAAGCGAGACCGGGGAGCTGTTTTTT. V is TRBV7-9 and J is TRBJ2-2, with D uncertain. Trimming stripped 1 base from V and 5 bases from J, with 8 bases between. The CDR3 has 14 residues. Germline assignment: CDR1 SEHNR and CDR2 FQNEAQ (reference sequence).

The chain joins TRBV7-2 to TRBJ2-1; tentatively, D is TRBD2 (5 bases). The CDR3 runs to 13 residues. The germline V gene encodes CDR1 SGHTA and CDR2 FQGNSA. The V end lost 6 bases, the J end lost 2 bases, and 8 bases lay between the germline ends. CDR3 region: CASRSGTYNEQFF. DNA for the CDR3: TGTGCCAGCAGAAGCGGCACCTACAATGAGCAGTTCTTC.

The chain combines TRBV2 with TRBJ1-1, with 8 bases lining up with TRBD1. After removal of 5 bases from V and 3 bases from J, the junction contained 5 bases not matched to a gene. The CDR3 is made up of 14 amino acids. Germline V gives CDR1 SNHLY, CDR2 FYNNEI. In DNA, the CDR3 is TGTGCCAGCAGTACGACAGGGGTGGACACTGAAGCTTTCTTT. Protein product: CASSTTGVDTEAFF.

This clone was recorded only once. The CDR3 sequence: CASRINRGFNQPQHF. The CDR3, as DNA: TGTGCCAGCAGAATTAACAGGGGATTCAATCAGCCCCAGCATTTT. The rearrangement joins TRBV6-5 to TRBJ1-5; 7 positions match TRBD1. Trimming removed 6 bases from V and 3 bases from J; junction bases left unmatched: 8. The CDR3 consists of 15 residues. Germline V gene sequence: CDR1 MNHEY, CDR2 SVGAGI.

J is TRBJ2-3 and V is TRBV18; D may be TRBD2 (5 bases). This CDR3 is built from 14 residues. V lost 3 bases to trimming and J lost 5 bases, with 12 bases between them. Germline values: CDR1 KGHSH, CDR2 LQKENI. CDR3 protein: CASSPTLGGDTQYF. For the CDR3, the DNA is TGTGCCAGCTCACCGACTCTAGGAGGAGATACGCAGTATTTT. The full variable domain, rest sourced from reference TRBV18 and TRBJ2-3, is NAGVMQNPRHLVRRRGQEARLRCSPMKGHSHVYWYRQLPEEGLKFMVYLQKENIIDESGMPKERFSAEFPKEGPSILRIQQVVRGDSAAYFCASSPTLGGDTQYFGPGTRLTVL.